The T cell receptor beta chain described here comes from a study of beta chain features in type 1 diabetes. V was pared by 4 bases and J by 3 bases, with 10 bases of the junction left unmatched. The CDR3 is made up of 16 amino acids. Germline values: CDR1 ENHRY, CDR2 SYGVKD. There are a few counts of this clone. The whole isolated RNA underwent reverse transcription, so sequencing captured expressed TCRB transcripts. The data were produced by immunoSEQ multiplex PCR, yet TCRdb's version contains in-frame clones alone and is incomplete. The data contain a few hundred thousand clones, approximately 28% of them singletons.

The sample was naive CD4+ T cells from blood. This TCR was sampled from a man between 18 and 29 years old in good health. V gene TRBV10-3 combines with J gene TRBJ2-7; 9 nucleotides line up with TRBD1. CDR3 nucleotides: TGTGCCATCAGTGGGGGACAGGGCGTAGCCTTCTACGAGCAGTACTTC. Encoded protein: CAISGGQGVAFYEQYF.